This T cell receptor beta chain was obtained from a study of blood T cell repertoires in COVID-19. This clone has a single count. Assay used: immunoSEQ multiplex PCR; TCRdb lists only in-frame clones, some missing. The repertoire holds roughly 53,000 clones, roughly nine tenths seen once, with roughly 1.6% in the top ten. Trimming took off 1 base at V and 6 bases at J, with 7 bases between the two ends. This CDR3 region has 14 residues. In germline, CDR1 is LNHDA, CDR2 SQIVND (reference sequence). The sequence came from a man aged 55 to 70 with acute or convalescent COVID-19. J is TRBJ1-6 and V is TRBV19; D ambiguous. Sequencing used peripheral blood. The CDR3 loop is CASSIAGRNSPLHF. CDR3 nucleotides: TGTGCCAGTAGTATAGCAGGCCGTAATTCACCCCTCCACTTT. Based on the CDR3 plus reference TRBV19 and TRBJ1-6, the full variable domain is DGGITQSPKYLFRKEGQNVTLSCEQNLNHDAMYWYRQDPGQGLRLIYYSQIVNDFQKGDIAEGYSVSREKKESFPLTVTSAQKNPTAFYLCASSIAGRNSPLHFGNGTRLTVT.